This entry concerns a single T cell receptor (beta chain). The CDR3 is 16 amino acids. Trimming removed 3 bases from V and 0 bases from J, with 13 bases in between. In germline, CDR1 is KGHSH, CDR2 LQKENI. The data stem from a study of blood T cell repertoires in COVID-19. Study-wide context: The United States, Italy and Spain provided the acute and convalescent COVID-19 samples. The cDNA or gDNA used as material had been derived from T cells, B-cell-depleted T cells, or PBMCs.

Original analysis: The assay estimated nucleated cells by amplifying reference gene primers. Clones were read by immunoSEQ multiplex PCR, and TCRdb kept only the in-frame ones, dropping some. The D gene and trimming were derived from the DNA, and the V and J assignments and clone size from that table. The repertoire holds about 360,000 clones, approximately 80% seen once, with roughly 1.1% in the top ten. This chain joins TRBV18 and TRBJ2-3; possibly TRBD2 for D (6 bases). This receptor was obtained from a human donor with acute or convalescent COVID-19. The donor label of this sample is uncertain. Sequencing used peripheral blood. For the CDR3, the DNA is TGTGCCAGCTCACCTGGTTCCGGGAGCAGCACAGATACGCAGTATTTT. It translates to CASSPGSGSSTDTQYF.